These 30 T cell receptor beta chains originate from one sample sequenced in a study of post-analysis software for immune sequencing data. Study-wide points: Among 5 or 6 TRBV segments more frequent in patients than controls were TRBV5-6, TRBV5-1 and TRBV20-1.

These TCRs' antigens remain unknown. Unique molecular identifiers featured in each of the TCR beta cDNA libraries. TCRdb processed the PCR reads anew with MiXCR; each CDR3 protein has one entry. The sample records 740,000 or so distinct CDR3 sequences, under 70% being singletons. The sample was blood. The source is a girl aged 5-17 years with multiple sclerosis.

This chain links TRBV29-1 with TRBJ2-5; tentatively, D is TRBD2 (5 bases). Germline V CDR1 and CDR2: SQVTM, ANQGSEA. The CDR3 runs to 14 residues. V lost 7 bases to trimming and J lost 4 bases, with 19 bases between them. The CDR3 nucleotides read TGCAGCGCCGAAGGCCAACGGGGTGGAGAGACCCAGTACTTC. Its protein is CSAEGQRGGETQYF.

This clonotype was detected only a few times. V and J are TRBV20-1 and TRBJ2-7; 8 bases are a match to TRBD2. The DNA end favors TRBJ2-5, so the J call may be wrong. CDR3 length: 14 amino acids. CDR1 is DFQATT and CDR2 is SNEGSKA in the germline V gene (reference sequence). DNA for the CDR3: TGCAGTGCTAGAGCGGGTAGCGGGAAGGAGACCCAGTACTTC. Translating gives CSARAGSGKETQYF.

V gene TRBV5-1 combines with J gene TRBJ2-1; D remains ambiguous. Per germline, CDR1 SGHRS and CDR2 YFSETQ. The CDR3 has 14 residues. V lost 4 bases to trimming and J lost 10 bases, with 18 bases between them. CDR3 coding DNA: TGCGCCAGCAGCAAGCTAGTTGGGCAAGGGGAGCAGTTCTTC. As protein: CASSKLVGQGEQFF.

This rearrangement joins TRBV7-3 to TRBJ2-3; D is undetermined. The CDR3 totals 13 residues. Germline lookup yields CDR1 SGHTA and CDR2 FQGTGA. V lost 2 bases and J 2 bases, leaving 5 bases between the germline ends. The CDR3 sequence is CASSLPTTDTQYF. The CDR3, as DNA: TGTGCCAGCAGCTTACCGACCACAGATACGCAGTATTTT.

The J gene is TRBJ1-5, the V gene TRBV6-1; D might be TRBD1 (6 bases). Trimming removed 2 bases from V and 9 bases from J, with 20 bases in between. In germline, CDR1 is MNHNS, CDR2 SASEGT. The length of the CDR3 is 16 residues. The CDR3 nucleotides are TGTGCCAGCAGTGAAATTTTGACAGGCGCCTGTGGGCCCCAGCATTTT. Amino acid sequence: CASSEILTGACGPQHF.

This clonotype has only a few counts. CDR3 residues: CSIFTGTTYGYTF. CDR3 in DNA: TGCAGCATATTCACCGGGACGACCTATGGCTACACCTTC. The chain has TRBV29-1 and TRBJ1-2; D is perhaps TRBD1 (5 bases). CDR3 size: 13 residues. CDR1 is SQVTM, CDR2 ANQGSEA, per germline. Trimming removed 8 bases at V and 4 bases at J, with 17 bases between.

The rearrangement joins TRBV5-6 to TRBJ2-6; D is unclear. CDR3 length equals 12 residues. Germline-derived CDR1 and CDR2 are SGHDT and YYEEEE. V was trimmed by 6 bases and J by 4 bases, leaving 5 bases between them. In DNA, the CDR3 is TGTGCCAGCAACTTAGGGGCCAACGTCCTGACTTTC. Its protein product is CASNLGANVLTF.

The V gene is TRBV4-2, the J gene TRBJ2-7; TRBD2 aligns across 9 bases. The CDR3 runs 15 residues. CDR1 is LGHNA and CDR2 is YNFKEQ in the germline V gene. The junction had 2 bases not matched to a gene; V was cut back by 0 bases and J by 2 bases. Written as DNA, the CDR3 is TGTGCCAGCAGCCAAGATGCGGGAGGGCCCTACGAGCAGTACTTC. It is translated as CASSQDAGGPYEQYF.

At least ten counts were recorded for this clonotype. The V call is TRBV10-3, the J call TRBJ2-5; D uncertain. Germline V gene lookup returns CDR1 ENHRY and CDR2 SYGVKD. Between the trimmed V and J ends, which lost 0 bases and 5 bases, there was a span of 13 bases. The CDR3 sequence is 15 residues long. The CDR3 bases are TGTGCCATCAGTGAGTCAAGAACGGCCGGCGAGACCCAGTACTTC. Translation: CAISESRTAGETQYF.

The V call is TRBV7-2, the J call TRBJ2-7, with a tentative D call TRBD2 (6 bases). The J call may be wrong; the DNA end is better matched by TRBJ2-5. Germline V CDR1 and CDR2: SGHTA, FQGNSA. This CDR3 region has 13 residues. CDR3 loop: CASSFGGIQTQYF. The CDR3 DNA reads TGTGCCAGCAGCTTTGGGGGGATACAGACCCAGTACTTC.

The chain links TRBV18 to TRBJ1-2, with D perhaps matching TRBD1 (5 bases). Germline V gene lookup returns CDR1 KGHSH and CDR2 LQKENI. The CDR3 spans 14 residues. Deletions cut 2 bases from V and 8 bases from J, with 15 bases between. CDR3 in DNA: TGTGCCAGCTCACCAGCCGGGACGGGGAGCGGCTACACCTTC. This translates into CASSPAGTGSGYTF.

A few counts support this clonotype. CDR3 bases: TGCGCCAGCAGTGAGTTGGTCCAAAAAGAGACCCAGTACTTC. Translated: CASSELVQKETQYF. The chain has TRBV10-2 and TRBJ2-5; D not certain. The CDR3 is made up of 14 amino acids. Germline V gene lookup returns CDR1 WSHSY and CDR2 SAAADI. V was clipped by 1 base and J by 3 bases, with 9 bases between them.

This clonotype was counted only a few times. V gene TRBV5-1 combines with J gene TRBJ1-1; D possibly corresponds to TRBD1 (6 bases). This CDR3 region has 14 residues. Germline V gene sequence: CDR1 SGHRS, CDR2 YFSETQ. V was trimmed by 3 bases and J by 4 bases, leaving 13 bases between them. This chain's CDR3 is CASSSRGQGTEAFF. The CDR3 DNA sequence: TGCGCCAGCAGCTCTCGGGGGCAGGGCACTGAAGCTTTCTTT.

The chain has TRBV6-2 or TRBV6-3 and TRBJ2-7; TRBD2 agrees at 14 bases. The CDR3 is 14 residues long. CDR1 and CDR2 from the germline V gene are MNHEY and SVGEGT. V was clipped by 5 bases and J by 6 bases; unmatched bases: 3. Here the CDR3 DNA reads TGTGCCAGCAGTCGACTAGCGGGGGGGCTCGAGCAGTACTTC. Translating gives CASSRLAGGLEQYF.

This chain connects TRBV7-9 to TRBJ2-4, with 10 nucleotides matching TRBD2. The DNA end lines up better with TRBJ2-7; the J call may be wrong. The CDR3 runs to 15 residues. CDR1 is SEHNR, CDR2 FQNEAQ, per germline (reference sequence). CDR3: CASGKMASGSYEQYF. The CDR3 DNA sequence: TGTGCCAGCGGAAAGATGGCTAGCGGGAGTTACGAGCAGTACTTC.

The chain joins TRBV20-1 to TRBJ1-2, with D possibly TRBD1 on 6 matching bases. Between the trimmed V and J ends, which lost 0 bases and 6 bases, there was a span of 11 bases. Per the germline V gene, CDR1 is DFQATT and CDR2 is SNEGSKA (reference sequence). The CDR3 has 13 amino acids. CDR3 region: CSARDEGGHGYTF. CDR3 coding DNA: TGCAGTGCTAGAGATGAAGGGGGACATGGCTACACCTTC.

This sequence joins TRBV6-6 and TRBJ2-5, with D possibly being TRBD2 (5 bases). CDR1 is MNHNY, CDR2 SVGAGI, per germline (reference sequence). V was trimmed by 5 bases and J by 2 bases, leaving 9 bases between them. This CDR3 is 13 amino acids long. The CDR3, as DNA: TGTGCCAGCAGTCACCGGGAACAAGAGACCCAGTACTTC. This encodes CASSHREQETQYF.

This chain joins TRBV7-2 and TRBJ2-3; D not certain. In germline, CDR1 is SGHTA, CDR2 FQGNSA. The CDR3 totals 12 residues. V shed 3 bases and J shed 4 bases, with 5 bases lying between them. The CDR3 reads CASSFRADTQYF. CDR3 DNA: TGTGCCAGCAGCTTCCGCGCAGATACGCAGTATTTT.

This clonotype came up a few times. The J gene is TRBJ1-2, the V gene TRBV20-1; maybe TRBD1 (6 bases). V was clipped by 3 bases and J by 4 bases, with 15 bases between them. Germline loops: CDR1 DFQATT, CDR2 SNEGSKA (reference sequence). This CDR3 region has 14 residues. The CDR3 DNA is TGCAGTGCTAGTACTAACAGGGAGGGCTATGGCTACACCTTC. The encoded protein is CSASTNREGYGYTF.

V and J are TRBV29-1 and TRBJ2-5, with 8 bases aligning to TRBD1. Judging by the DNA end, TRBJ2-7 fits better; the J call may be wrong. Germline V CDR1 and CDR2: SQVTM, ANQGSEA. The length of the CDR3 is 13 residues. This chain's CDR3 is CSAGQGTAYEQYF. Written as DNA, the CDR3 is TGCAGCGCCGGACAGGGAACGGCCTACGAGCAGTACTTC.

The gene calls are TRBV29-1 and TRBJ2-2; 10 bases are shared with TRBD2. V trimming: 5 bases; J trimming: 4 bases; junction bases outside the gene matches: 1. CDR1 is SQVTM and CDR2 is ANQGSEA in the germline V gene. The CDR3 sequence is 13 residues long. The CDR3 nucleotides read TGCAGCGTTATAGCGGGGGGCACCGGGGAGCTGTTTTTT. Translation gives CSVIAGGTGELFF.

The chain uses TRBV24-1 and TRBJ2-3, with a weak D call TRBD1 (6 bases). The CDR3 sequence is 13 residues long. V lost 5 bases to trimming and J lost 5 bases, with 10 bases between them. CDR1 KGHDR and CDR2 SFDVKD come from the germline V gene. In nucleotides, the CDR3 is TGTGCCACCAGTGCTACAGGGAGAGATACGCAGTATTTT. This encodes CATSATGRDTQYF.

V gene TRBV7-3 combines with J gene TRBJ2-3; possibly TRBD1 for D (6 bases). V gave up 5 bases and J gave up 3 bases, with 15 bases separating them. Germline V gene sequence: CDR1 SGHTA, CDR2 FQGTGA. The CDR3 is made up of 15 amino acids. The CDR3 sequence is CASSATGSGTDTQYF. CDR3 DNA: TGTGCCAGCAGCGCCACAGGGTCAGGGACAGATACGCAGTATTTT.

CDR3 nucleotide sequence: TGCAGTGTTGAACGGGGGGACTCCTACGAGCAGTACTTC. It specifies CSVERGDSYEQYF. The gene calls are TRBV20-1 and TRBJ2-7, with 7 bases that match TRBD2. The CDR3 extends over 13 amino acids. Germline assignment: CDR1 DFQATT and CDR2 SNEGSKA (reference sequence). The V gene end was trimmed by 7 bases and the J gene end by 0 bases; junction bases not matched to a gene: 6.

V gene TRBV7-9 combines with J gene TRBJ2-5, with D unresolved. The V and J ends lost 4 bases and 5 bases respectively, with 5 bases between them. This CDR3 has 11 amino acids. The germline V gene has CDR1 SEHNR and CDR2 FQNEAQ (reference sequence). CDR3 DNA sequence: TGTGCCAGCAGCTCCGATGAGACCCAGTACTTC. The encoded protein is CASSSDETQYF.

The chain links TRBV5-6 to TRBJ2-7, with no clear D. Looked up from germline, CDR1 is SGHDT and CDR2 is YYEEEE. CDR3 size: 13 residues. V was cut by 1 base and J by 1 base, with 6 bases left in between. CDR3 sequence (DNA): TGTGCCAGCAGCTTGATAGGATCCTACGAGCAGTACTTC. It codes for CASSLIGSYEQYF. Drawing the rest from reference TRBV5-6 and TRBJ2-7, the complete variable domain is DAGVTQSPTHLIKTRGQQVTLRCSPKSGHDTVSWYQQALGQGPQFIFQYYEEEERQRGNFPDRFSGHQFPNYSSELNVNALLLGDSALYLCASSLIGSYEQYFGPGTRLTVT.

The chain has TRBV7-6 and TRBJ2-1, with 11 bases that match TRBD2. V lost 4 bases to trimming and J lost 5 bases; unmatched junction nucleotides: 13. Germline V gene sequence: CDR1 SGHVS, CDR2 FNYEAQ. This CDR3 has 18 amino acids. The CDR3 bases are TGTGCCAGCAGCTATATTAAGACTAGCGGGGAACCAAACAATGAGCAGTTCTTC. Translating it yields CASSYIKTSGEPNNEQFF.

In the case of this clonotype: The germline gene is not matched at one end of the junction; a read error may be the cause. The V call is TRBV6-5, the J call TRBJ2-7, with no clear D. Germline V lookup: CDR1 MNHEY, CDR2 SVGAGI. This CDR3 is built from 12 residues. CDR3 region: CASSDSLHEQYF. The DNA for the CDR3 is TGTGCCAGCAGTGACTCCCTTCACGAGCAGTACTTC.

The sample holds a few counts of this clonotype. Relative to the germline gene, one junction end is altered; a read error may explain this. The CDR3 loop is CAGSSRGQSGTEAFF. CDR3 nucleotides: TGCGCCGGCAGCTCACGGGGACAGTCGGGTACTGAAGCTTTCTTT. This chain connects TRBV5-1 to TRBJ1-1; 7 bases match TRBD1. From germline, CDR1 is SGHRS and CDR2 YFSETQ. CDR3 length: 15 amino acids.

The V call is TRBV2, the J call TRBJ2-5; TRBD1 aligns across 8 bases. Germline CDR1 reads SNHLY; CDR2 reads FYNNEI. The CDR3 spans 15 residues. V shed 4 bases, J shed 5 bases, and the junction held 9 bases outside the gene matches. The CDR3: CASSARQGLGETQYF. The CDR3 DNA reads TGTGCCAGCAGTGCCCGACAGGGGTTGGGGGAGACCCAGTACTTC.